The 18 T cell receptor beta chains given below trace back to one sample, sequenced in a study of blood T cell repertoires in COVID-19. Libraries were prepared by immunoSEQ multiplex PCR; TCRdb keeps only in-frame clonotypes and omits some of them. The sample shows around 87,000 clones, 89% of them seen only once. Sequenced input: peripheral blood. The receptors come from a man in his fifties or sixties with acute or convalescent COVID-19.

This sequence joins TRBV19 and TRBJ1-5, with D hard to call. V lost 6 bases, J lost 0 bases, and 15 bases lay in between. This CDR3 is 16 amino acids long. Germline values: CDR1 LNHDA, CDR2 SQIVND (reference sequence). The CDR3 is CASRTTALGSNQPQHF. The CDR3 DNA sequence: TGTGCCAGTAGAACTACCGCGCTGGGTAGCAATCAGCCCCAGCATTTT.

The CDR3 sequence is CASSDSVSNQPQHF. The CDR3 DNA sequence: TGTGCCAGCAGTGACAGCGTTAGCAATCAGCCCCAGCATTTT. The V gene is TRBV28, the J gene TRBJ1-5; D perhaps matches TRBD1 (5 bases). The V gene lost 5 bases and the J gene lost 0 bases, with 8 bases spanning the gap. From germline, CDR1 is MDHEN and CDR2 SYDVKM. The CDR3 sequence is 14 residues long. Combining the CDR3 with reference TRBV28 and TRBJ1-5 gives the whole variable domain DVKVTQSSRYLVKRTGEKVFLECVQDMDHENMFWYRQDPGLGLRLIYFSYDVKMKEKGDIPEGYSVSREKKERFSLILESASTNQTSMYLCASSDSVSNQPQHFGDGTRLSIL.

This clone was detected a few times. V gene TRBV18 combines with J gene TRBJ1-1; possible D gene TRBD1, 5 bases. Germline V CDR1 and CDR2: KGHSH, LQKENI. CDR3 length equals 13 residues. The V end was cut by 4 bases, the J end by 1 base, with 7 bases between. CDR3 protein: CASSRDRNTEAFF. CDR3 coding DNA: TGTGCCAGCTCACGCGACAGGAACACTGAAGCTTTCTTT.

The sample holds one count of this clone. The rearrangement joins TRBV2 to TRBJ2-3; D is possibly TRBD2 (5 bases). CDR3 length: 14 amino acids. V shed 6 bases and J shed 0 bases, with 10 bases lying between them. Germline CDR1 is SNHLY and CDR2 is FYNNEI. The CDR3 DNA reads TGTGCCAGCAGGGAGGTTTCTAGCACAGATACGCAGTATTTT. Translation gives CASREVSSTDTQYF.

V usage is TRBV7-7 and J usage is TRBJ2-5, with D tentatively TRBD2 (6 bases). Germline loops: CDR1 SSHAT, CDR2 FNYEAQ (reference sequence). Trimming cost V 1 base and J 5 bases, with 14 bases left between them. CDR3 length: 15 residues. CDR3 bases: TGTGCCAGCAGCTTAGATCTGGGTGCGGGGGAGACCCAGTACTTC. It yields the protein CASSLDLGAGETQYF. The whole variable domain, remainder taken from reference TRBV7-7 and TRBJ2-5, is GAGVSQSPRYKVTKRGQDVTLRCDPISSHATLYWYQQALGQGPEFLTYFNYEAQPDKSGLPSDRFSAERPEGSISTLTIQRTEQRDSAMYRCASSLDLGAGETQYFGPGTRLLVL.

The chain is built from TRBV13 and TRBJ2-3, with D possibly TRBD1 on 6 matching bases. CDR1 and CDR2 from the germline V gene are PRHDT and FYEKMQ (reference sequence). CDR3 size: 14 residues. V lost 3 bases, J lost 1 base, and 8 bases lay in between. CDR3 loop: CASSLTGGTDTQYF. CDR3 bases: TGTGCCAGCAGCTTGACAGGAGGCACAGATACGCAGTATTTT.

This chain links TRBV3-1 (or the pseudogene TRBV3-2) with TRBJ1-1; 7 bases are shared with TRBD1. Trimming cost V 4 bases and J 0 bases; bases outside gene matches: 5. The CDR3 spans 15 residues. The V gene's germline CDR1 is LGHDT and CDR2 YNNKEL (reference sequence). CDR3: CASSPWTGLNTEAFF. The CDR3 DNA reads as TGTGCCAGCAGCCCGTGGACAGGCTTGAACACTGAAGCTTTCTTT.

The chain uses TRBV4-1 and TRBJ2-1, with TRBD2 matching over 9 bases. The CDR3 sequence is 14 residues long. V gave up 8 bases and J gave up 8 bases; unmatched junction bases: 10. CDR1 and CDR2 from the germline V gene are MGHRA and YSYEKL. DNA of the CDR3: TGCGCCAGCTCGTCCGGGACTAGCATGTATGAGCAGTTCTTC. It specifies CASSSGTSMYEQFF.

V and J are TRBV9 and TRBJ1-1, with D possibly TRBD1 on 6 matching bases. Between the trimmed V and J ends, which lost 4 bases and 5 bases, there was a span of 18 bases. The CDR3 length is 15 residues. Germline V gene lookup returns CDR1 SGDLS and CDR2 YYNGEE. The CDR3 protein is CASSPIWEGTTEAFF. CDR3 nucleotide sequence: TGTGCCAGCAGCCCAATATGGGAGGGGACAACTGAAGCTTTCTTT.

CDR3 coding DNA: TGTGCCAGCAGCAAACTACAGGGGAACGAGCAGTACTTC. Translated: CASSKLQGNEQYF. The chain employs TRBV21-1 and TRBJ2-7; the table assigns TRBD1, which was not confirmed against the DNA. TRBV21-1 is a pseudogene locus. This CDR3 has 13 residues.

This chain connects TRBV6-6 to TRBJ1-6; possible D gene TRBD1, 5 bases. Germline V gene data show CDR1 as MNHNY and CDR2 as SVGAGI (reference sequence). The CDR3 totals 14 residues. V lost 8 bases to trimming and J lost 3 bases, with 11 bases between them. The CDR3 reads CASLRQIYNSPLHF. The CDR3 DNA reads as TGTGCCAGCTTGCGACAGATCTATAATTCACCCCTCCACTTT.

The gene calls are TRBV5-1 and TRBJ1-6; D is unresolved. The germline V gene encodes CDR1 SGHRS and CDR2 YFSETQ. The CDR3 length is 15 residues. Between the trimmed V and J ends, which lost 3 bases and 5 bases, there was a span of 12 bases. The CDR3: CASSSDGNNNSPLHF. CDR3 nucleotides: TGCGCCAGCAGCTCGGACGGGAATAATAATTCACCCCTCCACTTT.

The chain is built from TRBV18 and TRBJ1-5, with D perhaps matching TRBD1 (6 bases). This CDR3 has 14 amino acids. The V end lost 6 bases, the J end lost 6 bases, and 15 bases lay between the germline ends. CDR1 is KGHSH and CDR2 is LQKENI in the germline V gene. In nucleotides, the CDR3 is TGTGCCAGCTCCCCGGACAGATCTGCTCAGCCCCAGCATTTT. Its translation: CASSPDRSAQPQHF. The variable domain in full, completed from reference TRBV18 and TRBJ1-5, reads NAGVMQNPRHLVRRRGQEARLRCSPMKGHSHVYWYRQLPEEGLKFMVYLQKENIIDESGMPKERFSAEFPKEGPSILRIQQVVRGDSAAYFCASSPDRSAQPQHFGDGTRLSIL.

The chain combines TRBV15 with TRBJ1-5; D unclear. The germline V and J ends were trimmed by 0 bases and 12 bases, with 15 bases remaining between them. The CDR3 covers 14 residues. The germline gives CDR1 LNHNV, CDR2 YYDKDF (reference sequence). The chain's CDR3 is CATSRDRAGVLQHF. CDR3 coding DNA: TGTGCCACCAGCAGAGATCGGGCCGGGGTGCTCCAGCATTTT. Supplemented by reference TRBV15 and TRBJ1-5, the full variable domain reads DAMVIQNPRYQVTQFGKPVTLSCSQTLNHNVMYWYQQKSSQAPKLLFHYYDKDFNNEADTPDNFQSRRPNTSFCFLDIRSPGLGDTAMYLCATSRDRAGVLQHFGDGTRLSIL.

The CDR3 region is CSASLTGTDTQYF. The CDR3 coding sequence is TGCAGTGCTAGTTTGACAGGCACAGATACGCAGTATTTT. The chain employs TRBV20-1 and TRBJ2-3, with D possibly matching TRBD1 (5 bases). The germline CDR1 and CDR2 sequences are DFQATT and SNEGSKA (reference sequence). Deletions cut 3 bases from V and 1 base from J, with 8 bases between. This CDR3 spans 13 amino acids.

The chain couples TRBV25-1 to TRBJ1-5; no reliable D call. CDR1 MGHDK and CDR2 SYGVNS come from the germline V gene. V lost 1 base and J 6 bases, leaving 7 bases between the germline ends. This CDR3 has 13 residues. CDR3 in amino acids: CASSESGLQPQHF. The CDR3, as DNA: TGTGCCAGCAGTGAATCTGGGCTTCAGCCCCAGCATTTT.

This chain connects TRBV20-1 to TRBJ1-3; D possibly corresponds to TRBD1 (5 bases). The CDR3 consists of 11 residues. Germline CDR1 and CDR2: DFQATT and SNEGSKA (reference sequence). The V end was cut by 6 bases, the J end by 12 bases, with 15 bases between. The CDR3 region is CSAPDNGGIYF. The CDR3 DNA reads TGCAGTGCCCCAGACAACGGGGGCATATATTTT.

The chain has TRBV5-1 and TRBJ1-5; D is unclear. The length of the CDR3 is 15 residues. Germline V gives CDR1 SGHRS, CDR2 YFSETQ. V was clipped by 0 bases and J by 2 bases, with 9 bases between them. The CDR3 sequence: CASSLGGLRNQPQHF. The CDR3 nucleotides read TGCGCCAGCAGCTTGGGAGGTCTCCGCAATCAGCCCCAGCATTTT.